These T cell receptor beta chains were read from a single sample in a study of shared clonotypes between healthy human individuals. Assay used: immunoSEQ multiplex PCR; TCRdb lists only in-frame clones, some missing. The data show hundreds of thousands of clones, roughly 78% seen once. The sequenced sample consisted of memory CD4+ T cells sorted from blood. These receptors all stem from a woman aged 30 to 39 in good health. The conserved cysteine and the conserved F or W are not part of the CDR3 here. Each record gives: V gene, J gene, CDR3 protein.

TRBV2	TRBJ2-5	AALPRQQETQY
TRBV19	TRBJ2-1	ASSMIRGATLIYNEQF
TRBV6-5	TRBJ2-7	ASRRDRGVDEQY
TRBV5-1	TRBJ2-2	ASSRTSGRGTGELF
TRBV2	TRBJ2-7	ASSEILSGRTYEQY
TRBV28	TRBJ2-2	ASSPVVGNTGELF
TRBV7-9	TRBJ1-1	ASSLGQNVPEAF
TRBV25-1	TRBJ1-1	ASSERTQANTEAF
TRBV28	TRBJ2-7	ASSPPGAYTYEQY
TRBV6-5	TRBJ2-7	ASSYGRAYEQY
TRBV19	TRBJ2-2	ASTPPRTSITGELF
TRBV19	TRBJ2-2	ASSIYYGELF
TRBV11-2	TRBJ2-7	ASSPIRVYEQY
TRBV7-9	TRBJ2-5	ASSSEETQY
TRBV7-2	TRBJ2-7	ASSLAGTPSYEQY
TRBV18	TRBJ2-7	ASSQDVGLSAYEQY
TRBV19	TRBJ2-3	ASSIGHRGDTQY
TRBV6-1	TRBJ1-5	ASSAGASNQPQH
TRBV6-6	TRBJ2-7	ASSSSRAGVYEQY
TRBV19	TRBJ2-7	ASSEYSGNEQY
TRBV10-1	TRBJ1-1	ASRDDRVAEAF
TRBV18	TRBJ2-1	ASSPQAQYNEQF
TRBV6-4	TRBJ1-2	ASLFETPLYGYT
TRBV5-1	TRBJ2-7	ASSSPGQSYEQY
TRBV6-1	TRBJ1-5	ASIRIRGEQPQH
TRBV18	TRBJ2-1	ASSPGTSGSSYNEQF
TRBV18	TRBJ2-1	ASSAGVTGEQF
TRBV5-1	TRBJ1-5	ASSLAGASNQPQH
TRBV30	TRBJ1-2	AWSGTGAGGYT
TRBV4-2	TRBJ2-1	ASSLSLAGGLTYNEQF
TRBV19	TRBJ1-2	ASSPGGGRTNYGYT
TRBV7-2	TRBJ2-5	ASSPRGSFPQGEETQY
TRBV27	TRBJ2-1	ASRERRAGGNEQF
TRBV5-1	TRBJ1-1	ASSLGTGGTEAF
TRBV7-3	TRBJ1-1	ASSLQMNTEAF
TRBV10-3	TRBJ2-3	AITRTSGTDTQY
TRBV5-4	TRBJ2-3	ASSRDSSTDTQY
TRBV5-4	TRBJ1-2	ASRPHLANGYT
TRBV7-3	TRBJ2-6	ASSLTGANVLT
TRBV7-2	TRBJ2-3	ASFKAGTSTDTQY
TRBV28	TRBJ1-2	ASTPGDRGGYT
TRBV5-1	TRBJ1-4	ASRLAGGEKLF
TRBV7-2	TRBJ2-7	ASSSGTGIEQY
TRBV5-6	TRBJ1-4	ASSFDRASGEKLF
TRBV10-3	TRBJ2-5	AISSAETQY
TRBV5-6	TRBJ2-2	ASSFGFTGELF
TRBV11-2	TRBJ1-5	ASSLGGVTKRNQPQH
TRBV27	TRBJ1-2	ASSSVGTGGFGGYT
TRBV27	TRBJ2-7	AGQTPLTGWFYEQY
TRBV20-1	TRBJ2-3	SASQTDTQY
TRBV19	TRBJ2-3	ASSLTQRATGGDTQY
TRBV19	TRBJ1-2	ASSVDLRRHGYT
TRBV6-5	TRBJ1-1	ASLEGGGFGEAF
TRBV19	TRBJ2-5	ASKQLHSHQETQY
TRBV7-9	TRBJ2-7	ASSSPGTGTYEQY
TRBV29-1	TRBJ1-4	SALQGAVGKLF
TRBV30	TRBJ2-7	AWSAVTTNEQY
TRBV30	TRBJ2-7	ASRGGNGYEQY
TRBV6-1	TRBJ2-6	ASRTGSSGANVLT